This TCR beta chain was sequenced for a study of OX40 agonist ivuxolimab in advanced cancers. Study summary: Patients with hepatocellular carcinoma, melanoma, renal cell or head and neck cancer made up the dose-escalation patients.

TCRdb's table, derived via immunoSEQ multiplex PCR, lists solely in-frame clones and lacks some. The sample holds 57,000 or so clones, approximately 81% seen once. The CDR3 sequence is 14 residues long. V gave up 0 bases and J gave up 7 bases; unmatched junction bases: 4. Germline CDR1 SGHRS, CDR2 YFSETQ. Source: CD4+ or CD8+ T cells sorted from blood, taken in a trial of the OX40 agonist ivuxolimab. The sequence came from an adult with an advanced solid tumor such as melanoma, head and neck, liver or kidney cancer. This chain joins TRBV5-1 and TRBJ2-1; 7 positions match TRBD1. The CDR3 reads CASSLGTGGNEQFF. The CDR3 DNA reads TGCGCCAGCAGCTTGGGGACAGGCGGAAATGAGCAGTTCTTC. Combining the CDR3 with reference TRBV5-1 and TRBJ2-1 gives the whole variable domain KAGVTQTPRYLIKTRGQQVTLSCSPISGHRSVSWYQQTPGQGLQFLFEYFSETQRNKGNFPGRFSGRQFSNSRSEMNVSTLELGDSALYLCASSLGTGGNEQFFGPGTRLTVL.